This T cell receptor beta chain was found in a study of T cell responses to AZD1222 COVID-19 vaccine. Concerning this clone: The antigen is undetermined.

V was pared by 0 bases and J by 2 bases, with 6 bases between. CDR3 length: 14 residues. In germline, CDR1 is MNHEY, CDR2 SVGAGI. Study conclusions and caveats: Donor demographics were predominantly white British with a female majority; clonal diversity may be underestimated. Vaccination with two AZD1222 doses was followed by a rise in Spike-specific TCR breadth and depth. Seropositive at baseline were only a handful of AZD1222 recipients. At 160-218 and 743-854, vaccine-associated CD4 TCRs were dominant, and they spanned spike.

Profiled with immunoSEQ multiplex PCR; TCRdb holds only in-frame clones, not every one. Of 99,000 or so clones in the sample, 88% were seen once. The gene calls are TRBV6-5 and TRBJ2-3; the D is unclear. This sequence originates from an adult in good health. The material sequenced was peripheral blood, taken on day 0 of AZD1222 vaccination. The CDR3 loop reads CASSYSAHTDTQYF. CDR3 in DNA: TGTGCCAGCAGTTACTCAGCCCACACAGATACGCAGTATTTT.